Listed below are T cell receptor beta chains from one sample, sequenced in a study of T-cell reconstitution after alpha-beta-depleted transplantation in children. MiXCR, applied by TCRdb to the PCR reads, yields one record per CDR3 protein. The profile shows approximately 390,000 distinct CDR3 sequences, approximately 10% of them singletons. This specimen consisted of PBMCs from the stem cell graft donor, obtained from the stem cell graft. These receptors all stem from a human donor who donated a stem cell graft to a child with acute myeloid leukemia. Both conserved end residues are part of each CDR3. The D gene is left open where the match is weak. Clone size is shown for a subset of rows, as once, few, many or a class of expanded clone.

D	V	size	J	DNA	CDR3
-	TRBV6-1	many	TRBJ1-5	TGTGCCAGCAGCTGGGGCCCGCGGGAGCCCCAGCATTTT	CASSWGPREPQHF
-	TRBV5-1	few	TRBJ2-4	TGCGCCAGCAGCAAGAAGGGAGACGAGGCCATTCAGTACTTC	CASSKKGDEAIQYF
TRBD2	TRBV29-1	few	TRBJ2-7	TGCAGCGTTGTCTTACTAGCGGGAGTGTCGTACGAGCAGTACTTC	CSVVLLAGVSYEQYF
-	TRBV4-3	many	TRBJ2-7	TGCGCCAGCAGCCAAGAGAAAAAGAGCGGACAGTACTTC	CASSQEKKSGQYF
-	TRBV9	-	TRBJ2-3	TGTGCCAGCAGCGTAGGCCCTAGCACAGATACGCAGTATTTT	CASSVGPSTDTQYF
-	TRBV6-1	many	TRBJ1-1	TGTGCCAGCAGTCAAGTAGACACTGAAGCTTTCTTT	CASSQVDTEAFF
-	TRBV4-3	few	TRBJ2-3	TGCGCCAGCAGCCAAGGCAGGGTAACAGATACGCAGTATTTT	CASSQGRVTDTQYF
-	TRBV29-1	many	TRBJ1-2	TGCAGCGGGGCAGGGGCGTATGGCTACACCTTC	CSGAGAYGYTF
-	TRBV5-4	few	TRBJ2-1	TGTGCCAGCAGCTTGGCCCTGGGTCTAGGAACGGGGAATGAGCAGTTCTTC	CASSLALGLGTGNEQFF
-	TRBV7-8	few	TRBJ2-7	TGTGCCAGCAGCCCCGATAGTGGAGTTAGGCAGTACTTC	CASSPDSGVRQYF
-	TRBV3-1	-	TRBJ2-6	TGTGCCAGCAGCCAAGGAGGTACGTCTGGGGCCAACGTCCTGACTTTC	CASSQGGTSGANVLTF
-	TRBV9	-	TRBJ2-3	TGTGCCAGCACCGAGACAGCGGGTCTTACAGATACGCAGTATTTT	CASTETAGLTDTQYF
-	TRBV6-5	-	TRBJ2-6	TGTGCCAGCAGTTACGCAGGGGACGGGGCCAACGTCCTGACTTTC	CASSYAGDGANVLTF
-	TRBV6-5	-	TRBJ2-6	TGTGCCAGCAGTTACGCCAGAAGCTCTGGGGCCAACGTCCTGACTTTC	CASSYARSSGANVLTF
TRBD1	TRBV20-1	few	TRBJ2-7	TGCAGTGCTAGAGTGGACAGGGAATGGGGCGAGCAGTACTTC	CSARVDREWGEQYF
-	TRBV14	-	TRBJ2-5	TGTGCCAGCAGCCAGGGGTCTAGCAAAGAGACCCAGTACTTC	CASSQGSSKETQYF
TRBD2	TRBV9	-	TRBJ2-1	TGTGCCAGCAGCGTAGATACTGGAGCGGGACTAGCGGGAGTTCTGTCCCAGAATGAGCAGTTCTTC	CASSVDTGAGLAGVLSQNEQFF
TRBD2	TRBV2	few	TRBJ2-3	TGTGCCAGCAGTGAAGTAGCGGGGGCCAGCACAGATACGCAGTATTTT	CASSEVAGASTDTQYF
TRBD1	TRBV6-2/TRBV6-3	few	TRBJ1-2	TGTGCCAGCAGGAGGACAGGGGGCTCTCTCTCGGGAGGCTACACCTTC	CASRRTGGSLSGGYTF
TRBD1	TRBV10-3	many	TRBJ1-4	TGTGCCATCAGTGAGTCGGCAGGGGGCGGAGAAAAACTGTTTTTT	CAISESAGGGEKLFF
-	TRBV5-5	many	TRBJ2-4	TGTGCCAGCAGCTTGTTGAACTTGGGAACAGAAAACATTCAGTACTTC	CASSLLNLGTENIQYF
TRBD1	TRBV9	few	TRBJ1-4	TGTGCCAGCAGCTCCACGGACAGGGGAGGGGAAAAACTGTTTTTT	CASSSTDRGGEKLFF
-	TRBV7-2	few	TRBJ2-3	TGTGCCAGCAGCTTATTGGGGGCACAAGATACGCAGTATTTT	CASSLLGAQDTQYF
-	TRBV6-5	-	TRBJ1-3	TGTGCCAGCAGTTACTCAGGGACCGGGGCGTTTGGAAACACCATATATTTT	CASSYSGTGAFGNTIYF
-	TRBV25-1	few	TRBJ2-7	TGTGCCAGCAGTCCCTCCGGAGTGAGGGAGCAGTACTTC	CASSPSGVREQYF
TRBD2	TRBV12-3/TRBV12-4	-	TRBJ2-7	TGTGCCAGCAGTGTCCGGGCGGGAGGCGAGCAGTACTTC	CASSVRAGGEQYF
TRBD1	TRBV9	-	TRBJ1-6	TGTGCCAGCAGCGGGACAGGACTTAATTCACCCCTCCACTTT	CASSGTGLNSPLHF
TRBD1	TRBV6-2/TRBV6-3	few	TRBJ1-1	TGTGCCAGCAGTCGACAGGGTTCCAACACTGAAGCTTTCTTT	CASSRQGSNTEAFF
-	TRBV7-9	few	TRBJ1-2	TGTGCCAGCAGCTGGACGCCCCCAACTAACTATGGCTACACCTTC	CASSWTPPTNYGYTF
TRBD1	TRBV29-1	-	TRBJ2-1	TGCAGCGTTGAAAGGGGACAGTACAATGAGCAGTTCTTC	CSVERGQYNEQFF
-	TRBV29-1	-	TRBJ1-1	TGCAGCGTTGGTTCTTACAGGGAGACTGAAGCTTTCTTT	CSVGSYRETEAFF
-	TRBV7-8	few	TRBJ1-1	TGTGCCAGCAGCATCGACGGGTCGAACACTGAAGCTTTCTTT	CASSIDGSNTEAFF
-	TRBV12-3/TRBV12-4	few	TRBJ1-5	TGTGCCAGCACCCCTGGGCGAAGCAATCAGCCCCAGCATTTT	CASTPGRSNQPQHF
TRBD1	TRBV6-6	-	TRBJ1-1	TGTGCCAGTCTTACAGGGGTCACTGAAGCTTTCTTT	CASLTGVTEAFF
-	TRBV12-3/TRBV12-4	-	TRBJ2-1	TGTGCCAGCACTCCCGGGGCCTACAATGAGCAGTTCTTC	CASTPGAYNEQFF
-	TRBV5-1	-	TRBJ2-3	TGCGCCAGCAGCCAAACAGGGACTAGCACAGATACGCAGTATTTT	CASSQTGTSTDTQYF
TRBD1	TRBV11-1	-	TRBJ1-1	TGTGCCAGCAGTTCCGATGCGGCCAGGGGGCATAGGAACACTGAAGCTTTCTTT	CASSSDAARGHRNTEAFF
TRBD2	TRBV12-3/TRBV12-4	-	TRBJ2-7	TGTGCCAGCAGTGCAATGACTAGCGGATCCTACGAGCAGTACTTC	CASSAMTSGSYEQYF
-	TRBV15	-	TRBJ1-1	TGTGCCACCAGCAGAGTGGACAGTGACACTGAAGCTTTCTTT	CATSRVDSDTEAFF
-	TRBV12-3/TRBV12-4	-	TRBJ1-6	TGTGCCACCTCAATAGGGGTCGGGTGGGCTAATTCACCCCTCCACTTT	CATSIGVGWANSPLHF
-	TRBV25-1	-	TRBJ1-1	TGTGCCAGCAGTGAATCTAGGGGAGGGGACACTGAAGCTTTCTTT	CASSESRGGDTEAFF
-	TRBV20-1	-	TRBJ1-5	TGCAGTGCTCATGACAGGATGGGCAATCAGCCCCAGCATTTT	CSAHDRMGNQPQHF
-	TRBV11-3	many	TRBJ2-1	TGTGCCAGCAGCTTAGATGGGCGGGAATCCTACAATGAGCAGTTCTTC	CASSLDGRESYNEQFF
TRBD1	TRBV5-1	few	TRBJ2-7	TGCGCCAGCAGCCGGGACAGGAACTACGAGCAGTACTTC	CASSRDRNYEQYF
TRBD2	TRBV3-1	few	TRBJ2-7	TGTGCCAGCCAAGCGGGGAGCGAGCAGTACTTC	CASQAGSEQYF
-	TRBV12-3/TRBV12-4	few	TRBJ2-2	TGTGCCAGCAGCTTCGACGGACCCAGCAGGCTGTTTTTT	CASSFDGPSRLFF
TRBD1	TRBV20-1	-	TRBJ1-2	TGCAGTGCTAGAGCCGGGACAGGGTCCTATGGCTACCCCTTC	CSARAGTGSYGYPF
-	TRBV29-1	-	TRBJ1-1	TGCAGCGTTACGGAGGGCACTGAAGCTTTCTTT	CSVTEGTEAFF
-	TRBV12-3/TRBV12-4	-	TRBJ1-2	TGTGCCAGCAGTTCCTCGAGGGGGGGAGTCTTCGGATATAACTATGGCTACACCTTC	CASSSSRGGVFGYNYGYTF
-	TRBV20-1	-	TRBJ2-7	TGCAGTGCTAGAGATCCCCAGGGTCTCTACGAGCAGTACTTC	CSARDPQGLYEQYF
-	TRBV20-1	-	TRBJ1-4	TGCAGTGCTGGTGAGGAAAAACTGTTTTTT	CSAGEEKLFF
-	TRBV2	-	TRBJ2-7	TGTGCCAGCAGTAACAGGGATTTAAAGCAGTACTTC	CASSNRDLKQYF
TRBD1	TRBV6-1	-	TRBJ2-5	TGTGCCAGCAGTACAACGGACAGGGGGCGTGAGACCCAGTACTTC	CASSTTDRGRETQYF
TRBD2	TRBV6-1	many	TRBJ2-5	TGTGCCAGCAGCCCCTCGCGGGGGGTTCAAGAGACCCAGTACTTC	CASSPSRGVQETQYF
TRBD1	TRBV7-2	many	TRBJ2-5	TGTGCCAGCAGCTGGGCCGGGACAGCCCAAGAGACCCAGTACTTC	CASSWAGTAQETQYF
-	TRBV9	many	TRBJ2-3	TGTGCCAGCAGCGTAGATTGGGTTGGTGCCGATACGCAGTATTTT	CASSVDWVGADTQYF
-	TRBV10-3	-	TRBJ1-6	TGTGCCACCCGGACGGATCATAATTCACCCCTCCACTTT	CATRTDHNSPLHF